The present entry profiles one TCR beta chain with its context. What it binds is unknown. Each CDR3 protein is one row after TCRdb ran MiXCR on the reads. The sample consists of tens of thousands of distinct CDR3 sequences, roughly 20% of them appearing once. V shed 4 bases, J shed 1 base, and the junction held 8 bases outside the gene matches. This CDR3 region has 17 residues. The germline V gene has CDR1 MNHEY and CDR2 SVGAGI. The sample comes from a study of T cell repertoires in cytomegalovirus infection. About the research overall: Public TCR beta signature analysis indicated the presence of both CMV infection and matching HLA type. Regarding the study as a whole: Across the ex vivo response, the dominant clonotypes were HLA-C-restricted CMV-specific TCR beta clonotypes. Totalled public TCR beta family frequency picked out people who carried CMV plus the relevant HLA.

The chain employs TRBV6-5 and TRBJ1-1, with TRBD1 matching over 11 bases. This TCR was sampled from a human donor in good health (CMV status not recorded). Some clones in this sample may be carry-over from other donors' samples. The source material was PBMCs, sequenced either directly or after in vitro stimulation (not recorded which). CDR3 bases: TGTGCCAGCAGTTCTGGGACAGGGGGTTCAGGGAACACTGAAGCTTTCTTT. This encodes CASSSGTGGSGNTEAFF.